These T cell receptor beta chains were read from a single sample in a study of early T cells in non-severe SARS-CoV-2 infection. A single record per CDR3 protein comes from TCRdb applying MiXCR to the 5' RACE reads. The sample lists under 70,000 distinct CDR3 sequences, 11% occurring once. Sequenced: whole blood. The origin of the receptors is an adult who was a healthcare worker with PCR-confirmed SARS-CoV-2 infection or an uninfected control (not recorded which). Both conserved end residues are part of each CDR3. D genes are given only for firm matches. Only some rows state a clone size, as once, few, many or a class for expanded clones.

abundance	v_gene	j_gene	len	d_gene	CDR3nt	CDR3aa
many	TRBV6-5	TRBJ2-1	15	.	TGTGCCAGCAGTTACTCGAATAGCGGCTACAATGAGCAGTTCTTC	CASSYSNSGYNEQFF
many	TRBV7-2	TRBJ2-1	14	TRBD2	TGTGCCAGCACCTGGGGACTAGCGGGCAATGAGCAGTTCTTC	CASTWGLAGNEQFF
few	TRBV30	TRBJ2-3	11	.	TGTGCCTGGAGTAACGCTTCAACGCAGTATTTT	CAWSNASTQYF
many	TRBV2	TRBJ2-1	13	.	TGTGCCAGCAGTGCGGGCTGGGTCAATGAGCAGTTCTTC	CASSAGWVNEQFF
once	TRBV20-1	TRBJ1-4	15	.	TGCAGTGTCGTTGGGGTCCAGGGTACTAATGAAAAACTGTTTTTT	CSVVGVQGTNEKLFF
.	TRBV2	TRBJ1-4	16	.	TGTGCCAGCAGCAGAAGCGGCCTAGCAACTAATGAAAAACTGTTTTTT	CASSRSGLATNEKLFF
many	TRBV7-9	TRBJ1-1	10	.	TGTGCCAGCAGTCGGGCTGAAGCTTTCTTT	CASSRAEAFF
.	TRBV7-8	TRBJ2-7	14	TRBD1	TGTGCCAGCAGCTCGGACAGGGTAGGCTACGAGCAGTACTTC	CASSSDRVGYEQYF
many	TRBV5-1	TRBJ2-2	15	.	TGCGCCAGCAGCTGGAGCGGAGGGCAAGGCGGGGAGCTGTTTTTT	CASSWSGGQGGELFF
.	TRBV20-1	TRBJ2-3	12	.	TGCAGTGCTAGGATCCTTTCAGATACGCAGTATTTT	CSARILSDTQYF
many	TRBV7-9	TRBJ1-4	16	.	TGTGCCAGCAGCTCCCAAGGAGCCAGGGTTGGTGAAAAACTGTTTTTT	CASSSQGARVGEKLFF
many	TRBV29-1	TRBJ2-3	14	.	TGCAGCGTTGATAGTCAGGGGAGCACAGATACGCAGTATTTT	CSVDSQGSTDTQYF
many	TRBV7-9	TRBJ2-7	14	.	TGTGCCAGCAGCTTAGCACAGGGTTCTGGCGAGCAGTACTTC	CASSLAQGSGEQYF
.	TRBV12-3/TRBV12-4	TRBJ1-2	12	TRBD1	TGTGCCAGCAGCAAACAGGGGGATGGCTACACCTTC	CASSKQGDGYTF
.	TRBV7-6	TRBJ2-1	16	TRBD2	TGTGCCAGCAGCTTAACTAGCGGGGGGGCCATCAATGAGCAGTTCTTC	CASSLTSGGAINEQFF
.	TRBV11-2	TRBJ2-5	14	.	TGTGCCAGCTCCTTTGGAGGGACGTCGGGGACCCAGTACTTC	CASSFGGTSGTQYF
.	TRBV2	TRBJ2-1	17	TRBD2	TGTGCCAGCACCCCTGGACTAGCGGGCGGGCCCTACAATGAGCAGTTCTTC	CASTPGLAGGPYNEQFF